These 21 T cell receptor beta chains came from one sample sequenced in a study of blood T cell repertoires in COVID-19. Profiled with immunoSEQ multiplex PCR; TCRdb holds only in-frame clones, not every one. The table lists around 140,000 clones, roughly four fifths of them singletons, with 2% to 3% in the top ten. The sequencing sample was made of PBMCs or T cells enriched from blood (not recorded which). The receptors here all came from a man aged 40-50 years with acute COVID-19.

This clone has a single count. This rearrangement joins TRBV7-3 to TRBJ1-1; D unclear. Trimming pared 5 bases from V and 1 base from J, leaving 8 bases between. Germline V lookup: CDR1 SGHTA, CDR2 FQGTGA. This CDR3 region has 13 residues. CDR3 region: CASSPLANTEAFF. CDR3 in DNA: TGTGCCAGCAGCCCCCTGGCGAACACTGAAGCTTTCTTT.

V gene TRBV11-2 combines with J gene TRBJ2-3, with D uncertain. The germline V gene has CDR1 SGHAT and CDR2 FQNNGV. The CDR3 length is 14 residues. Between the trimmed V and J ends, which lost 1 base and 0 bases, there was a span of 5 bases. The CDR3 DNA follows: TGTGCCAGCAGCTTAGCCGGGAGCACAGATACGCAGTATTTT. It yields the protein CASSLAGSTDTQYF.

This chain joins TRBV6-5 and TRBJ1-1; 7 bases match TRBD1. The CDR3 sequence is 13 residues long. Per the germline V gene, CDR1 is MNHEY and CDR2 is SVGAGI. V shed 5 bases, J shed 7 bases, and the junction held 7 bases outside the gene matches. The CDR3 DNA is TGTGCCAGCAGTCCTTTTAACAGGGGTGAAGCTTTCTTT. Its translation: CASSPFNRGEAFF.

The chain couples TRBV9 to TRBJ1-3; D perhaps matches TRBD1 (6 bases). V lost 0 bases to trimming and J lost 4 bases, with 8 bases between them. The length of the CDR3 is 14 residues. The V gene's germline CDR1 is SGDLS and CDR2 YYNGEE. The CDR3 nucleotides read TGTGCCAGCAGCGTAGTGGACAGAGGAAACACCATATATTTT. As protein: CASSVVDRGNTIYF.

This chain joins TRBV5-1 and TRBJ1-2, with D possibly TRBD1 on 5 matching bases. Trimming removed 0 bases at V and 3 bases at J, with 12 bases between. The length of the CDR3 is 15 residues. Germline CDR1 and CDR2: SGHRS and YFSETQ. Written as DNA, the CDR3 is TGCGCCAGCAGCTTGGAAGGGGCGTTTGACTATGGCTACACCTTC. It is translated as CASSLEGAFDYGYTF.

V usage is TRBV7-3 and J usage is TRBJ2-1; the match to TRBD1 covers 8 bases. Per germline, CDR1 SGHTA and CDR2 FQGTGA. The length of the CDR3 is 15 residues. The V and J ends lost 3 bases and 2 bases, in that order; junction bases with no gene match: 3. CDR3 region: CASSLDREPYNEQFF. The CDR3 coding sequence is TGTGCCAGCAGCTTGGACAGGGAGCCCTACAATGAGCAGTTCTTC.

The V call is TRBV11-3, the J call TRBJ2-5; 12 positions match TRBD2. Per the germline V gene, CDR1 is SGHNT and CDR2 is YENEEA. V shed 1 base, J shed 6 bases, and the junction held 9 bases outside the gene matches. There are 17 residues in the CDR3. The CDR3 region is CASSLGTSGAAGKTQYF. In DNA form, the CDR3 reads TGTGCCAGCAGCTTAGGGACTAGCGGGGCCGCGGGGAAGACCCAGTACTTC.

The chain employs TRBV3-1 (or the pseudogene TRBV3-2) and TRBJ2-6; 11 bases match TRBD1. The CDR3 is 16 amino acids. Germline assignment: CDR1 LGHDT and CDR2 YNNKEL (reference sequence). V trimming: 4 bases; J trimming: 2 bases; junction bases outside the gene matches: 1. In nucleotides, the CDR3 is TGTGCCAGCAGCCCGGGACAGGGGGCTGGGGCCAACGTCCTGACTTTC. Amino acids: CASSPGQGAGANVLTF.

V and J are TRBV24-1 and TRBJ1-1; 9 positions agree with TRBD1. The CDR3 runs 19 residues. CDR1 and CDR2 (germline): KGHDR, SFDVKD. With 4 bases clipped from V and 0 bases from J, the junction kept 14 bases outside the gene matches. CDR3 coding DNA: TGTGCCACCAGTGACCACCCCCAAGGACAGGGGTCAATGAACACTGAAGCTTTCTTT. It is translated as CATSDHPQGQGSMNTEAFF.

This chain uses TRBV7-3 with TRBJ2-3; TRBD1 aligns across 10 bases. Germline CDR1 is SGHTA and CDR2 is FQGTGA. The CDR3 has 15 residues. The V gene end was trimmed by 5 bases and the J gene end by 3 bases; junction bases not matched to a gene: 5. The CDR3 here is CASSPGTGDTDTQYF. As DNA, the CDR3 is TGTGCCAGCAGCCCCGGGACAGGGGATACAGATACGCAGTATTTT.

This sequence joins TRBV27 and TRBJ1-3, with D uncertain. The CDR3 runs to 12 residues. Germline CDR1 MNHEY, CDR2 SMNVEV (reference sequence). Trimming left V 6 bases short and J 2 bases short, with 5 bases between. DNA for the CDR3: TGTGCCAGCAGCGGGACTGGAAACACCATATATTTT. Amino acid sequence: CASSGTGNTIYF.

V gene TRBV6-4 combines with J gene TRBJ1-2; TRBD1 matches 10 bases. CDR1 and CDR2 (germline): MRHNA, SNTAGT. J was trimmed by 3 bases and V by 3 bases; bases with no gene match: 4. The CDR3 is 15 amino acids. The CDR3 nucleotides are TGTGCCAGCAGTGAGGGGACAGGGGAACACTATGGCTACACCTTC. Amino acid sequence: CASSEGTGEHYGYTF.

This chain joins TRBV29-1 and TRBJ2-3, with 7 bases aligning to TRBD1. CDR1 and CDR2 (germline): SQVTM, ANQGSEA. With V trimmed by 7 bases and J by 0 bases, 10 bases remained unmatched. CDR3 length equals 15 residues. The CDR3 DNA sequence: TGCAGCGCCGGAGTAGGGGGACAGAGCACAGATACGCAGTATTTT. Translating it yields CSAGVGGQSTDTQYF.

The rearrangement links TRBV19 to TRBJ1-5; 7 bases line up with TRBD1. The CDR3 is 14 amino acids. The junction had 8 bases not matched to a gene; V was cut back by 10 bases and J by 2 bases. Germline CDR1 is LNHDA and CDR2 is SQIVND (reference sequence). CDR3 loop: CATTTGYGNQPQHF. As DNA, the CDR3 is TGTGCCACTACGACAGGGTACGGCAATCAGCCCCAGCATTTT.

The chain has TRBV7-2 and TRBJ2-5, with TRBD2 matching over 12 bases. The CDR3 runs to 16 residues. V was clipped by 2 bases and J by 5 bases; unmatched bases: 6. From germline, CDR1 is SGHTA and CDR2 FQGNSA. This CDR3 is CASSLSLAGGTETQYF. The CDR3 DNA follows: TGTGCCAGCAGCTTAAGTCTAGCGGGGGGGACTGAGACCCAGTACTTC. Full variable domain (missing parts from reference TRBV7-2 and TRBJ2-5): GAGVSQSPSNKVTEKGKDVELRCDPISGHTALYWYRQSLGQGLEFLIYFQGNSAPDKSGLPSDRFSAERTGGSVSTLTIQRTQQEDSAVYLCASSLSLAGGTETQYFGPGTRLLVL.

The V and J genes are TRBV7-2 and TRBJ1-2, with no clear D. Trimming took 3 bases from V and 3 from J, leaving 11 bases between them. CDR1 SGHTA and CDR2 FQGNSA come from the germline V gene. This CDR3 is built from 14 residues. Here the CDR3 reads CASSFPGIHYGYTF. CDR3 bases: TGTGCCAGCAGCTTCCCGGGGATACACTATGGCTACACCTTC.

The V call is TRBV5-1, the J call TRBJ2-5; 10 nucleotides match TRBD2. The CDR3 spans 15 residues. V gave up 4 bases and J gave up 3 bases; unmatched junction bases: 6. Germline V gene sequence: CDR1 SGHRS, CDR2 YFSETQ. CDR3 in DNA: TGCGCCAGCAGCCCGAGCGGGGGGGCGGAAGAGACCCAGTACTTC. This sequence encodes CASSPSGGAEETQYF.

J is TRBJ2-3 and V is TRBV6-5; TRBD2 might be the D (6 bases). V was cut by 6 bases and J by 2 bases, with 15 bases left in between. The germline gives CDR1 MNHEY, CDR2 SVGAGI. The CDR3 runs 15 residues. CDR3: CASRGIWDFTDTQYF. CDR3 nucleotide sequence: TGTGCCAGCAGGGGGATATGGGACTTCACAGATACGCAGTATTTT.

The chain employs TRBV27 and TRBJ1-2; TRBD1 is a possible D gene (6 bases). Per germline, CDR1 MNHEY and CDR2 SMNVEV (reference sequence). V was trimmed by 2 bases and J by 4 bases, leaving 14 bases between them. The CDR3 spans 15 residues. CDR3 nucleotides: TGTGCCAGCAGTTTAGGCCGTGAGGGGGTCTATGGCTACACCTTC. It translates to CASSLGREGVYGYTF.

The CDR3 loop is CASSRPAGYEQYF. In DNA form, the CDR3 reads TGTGCCAGCAGCCGGCCAGCGGGTTACGAGCAGTACTTC. This rearrangement joins TRBV7-9 to TRBJ2-7; perhaps TRBD2 as D (6 bases). Deletions cut 5 bases from V and 4 bases from J, with 12 bases between. Germline CDR1 and CDR2: SEHNR and FQNEAQ (reference sequence). The CDR3 length is 13 residues.

The CDR3 DNA is TGTGCCAGCAGAGGAGGGACGGATACTCAGCAGTACTTC. Its protein is CASRGGTDTQQYF. This chain joins TRBV6-5 and TRBJ2-7, with a tentative D call TRBD2 (6 bases). V dropped 6 bases and J dropped 8 bases, with 17 bases sitting between them. This CDR3 has 13 residues. Germline V gene data show CDR1 as MNHEY and CDR2 as SVGAGI.